This T cell receptor beta chain was retrieved from a study of blood T cell repertoires in COVID-19. Across the whole study: Sources were T cells, B-cell-depleted T cells, or PBMCs; the material itself was cDNA or gDNA.

In the source study's methods: Amplification of reference gene primers provided the estimated nucleated cell counts. Clones were read by immunoSEQ multiplex PCR, and TCRdb kept only the in-frame ones, dropping some. Clone size and the V and J calls come from that table; the DNA yielded D and trimming. This sample carries hundreds of thousands of clones, under 90% of them seen once, and the ten largest clones take over 3.5%. The sequence derives from a young man who had recovered from COVID-19. Sequencing was done on a sample of PBMCs or T cells enriched from blood (not recorded which).

The CDR3 loop is CASSEALPGVKSASGNTIYF. CDR3 bases: TGTGCCAGCAGTGAAGCGCTTCCGGGAGTTAAGTCCGCCTCTGGAAACACCATATATTTT. The V gene is TRBV6-1, the J gene TRBJ1-3; D is unresolved. Germline V gene sequence: CDR1 MNHNS, CDR2 SASEGT. The CDR3 contains 20 residues. V gave up 0 bases and J gave up 0 bases, with 21 bases separating them.